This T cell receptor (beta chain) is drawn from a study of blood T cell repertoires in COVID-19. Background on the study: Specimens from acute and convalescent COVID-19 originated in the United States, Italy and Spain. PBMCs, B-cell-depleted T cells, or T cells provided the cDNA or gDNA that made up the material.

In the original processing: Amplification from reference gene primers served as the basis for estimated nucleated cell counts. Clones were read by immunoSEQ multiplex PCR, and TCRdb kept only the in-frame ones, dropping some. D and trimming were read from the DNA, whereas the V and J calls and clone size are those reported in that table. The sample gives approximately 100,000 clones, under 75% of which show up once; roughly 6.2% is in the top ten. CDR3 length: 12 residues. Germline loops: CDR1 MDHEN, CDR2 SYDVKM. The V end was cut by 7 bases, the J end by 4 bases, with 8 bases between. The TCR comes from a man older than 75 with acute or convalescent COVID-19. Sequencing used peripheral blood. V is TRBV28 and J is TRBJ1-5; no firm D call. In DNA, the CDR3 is TGTGCCAGCAATAGTAGAAATCAGCCCCAGCATTTT. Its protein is CASNSRNQPQHF.